This TCR beta chain was sequenced for a study of Ad26.COV2.S vaccination and SARS-CoV-2 variants. Looking at the study overall: Intramuscular Ad26.COV2.S at 5x10^10 or 1x10^11 viral particles. Study-wide findings and caveats: Vaccine recipients posted higher spike-specific TCR breadth than their placebo counterparts. The TCR breadth and depth analyses may have produced an underestimate of total T cell responses. Once vaccination had occurred, spike-specific CD8+ and CD4+ T cell responses reportedly showed substantial breadth.

The treatment: 19 received Ad26.COV2.S at low or high dose, single or two shots; about 5 received placebo; per-sample allocation not given. Sampling was performed 63 days after the first vaccine or placebo injection. The V end lost 4 bases, the J end lost 5 bases, and 20 bases lay between the germline ends. Germline CDR1 and CDR2: MDHEN and SYDVKM. The CDR3 length is 16 residues. Assay used: immunoSEQ multiplex PCR; TCRdb lists only in-frame clones, some missing. The table lists about 350,000 clones, around 89% of them singletons, with roughly 5% in the top ten. Comments on this clone: Its antigen is not identified.

This TCR was recovered from a person aged 18-65 years who received the Ad26.COV2.S COVID-19 vaccine or a placebo. The input for sequencing was peripheral blood, taken in a trial of Ad26.COV2.S vaccine versus placebo. This rearrangement joins TRBV28 to TRBJ1-1; no reliable D call. The CDR3 is CASSSPGTGQQTEAFF. The DNA of the CDR3 is TGTGCCAGCAGTTCTCCGGGTACCGGTCAACAGACTGAAGCTTTCTTT.